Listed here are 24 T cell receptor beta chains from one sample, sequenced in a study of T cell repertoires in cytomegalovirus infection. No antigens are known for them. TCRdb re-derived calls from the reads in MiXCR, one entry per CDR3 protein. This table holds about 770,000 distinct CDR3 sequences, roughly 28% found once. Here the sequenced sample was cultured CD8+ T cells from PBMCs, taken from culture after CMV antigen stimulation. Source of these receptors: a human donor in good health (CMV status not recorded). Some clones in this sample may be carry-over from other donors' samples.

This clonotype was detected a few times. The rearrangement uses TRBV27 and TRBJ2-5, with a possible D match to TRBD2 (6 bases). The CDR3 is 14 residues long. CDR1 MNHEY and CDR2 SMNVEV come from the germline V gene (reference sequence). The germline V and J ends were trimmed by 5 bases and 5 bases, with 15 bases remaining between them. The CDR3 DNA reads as TGTGCCAGCAGTCGGACCGGACTAAAGGAGACCCAGTACTTC. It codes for CASSRTGLKETQYF.

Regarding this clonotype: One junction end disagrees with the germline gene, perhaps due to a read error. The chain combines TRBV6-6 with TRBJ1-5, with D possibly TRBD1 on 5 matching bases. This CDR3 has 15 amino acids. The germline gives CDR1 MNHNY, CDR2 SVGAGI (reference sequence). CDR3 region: CASSPRQTSHQPQHF. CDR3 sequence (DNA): TGTGCCAGCAGCCCTCGACAGACTAGCCATCAGCCCCAGCATTTT.

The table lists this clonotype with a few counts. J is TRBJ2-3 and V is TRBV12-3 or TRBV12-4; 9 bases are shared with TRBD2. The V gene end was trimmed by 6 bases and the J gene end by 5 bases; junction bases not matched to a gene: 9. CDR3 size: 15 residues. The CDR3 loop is CASSHPGLAGDTQYF. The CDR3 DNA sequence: TGTGCCAGCAGCCACCCGGGACTAGCAGGAGATACGCAGTATTTT.

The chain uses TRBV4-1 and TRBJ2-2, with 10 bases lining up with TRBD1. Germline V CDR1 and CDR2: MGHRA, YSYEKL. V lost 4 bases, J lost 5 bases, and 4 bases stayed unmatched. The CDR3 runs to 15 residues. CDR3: CASSPVDRGTGELFF. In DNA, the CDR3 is TGCGCCAGCAGCCCAGTGGACAGGGGGACCGGGGAGCTGTTTTTT.

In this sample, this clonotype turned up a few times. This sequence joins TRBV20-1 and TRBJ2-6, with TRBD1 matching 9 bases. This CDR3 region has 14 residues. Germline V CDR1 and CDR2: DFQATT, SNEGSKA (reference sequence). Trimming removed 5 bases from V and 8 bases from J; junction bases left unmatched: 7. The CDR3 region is CSAVSGQGTNVLTF. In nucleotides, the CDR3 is TGCAGTGCTGTCTCGGGACAGGGTACCAACGTCCTGACTTTC.

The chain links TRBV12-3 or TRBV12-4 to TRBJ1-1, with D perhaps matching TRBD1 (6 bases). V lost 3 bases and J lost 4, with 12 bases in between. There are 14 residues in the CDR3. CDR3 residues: CASSLDSPFTEAFF. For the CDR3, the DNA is TGTGCCAGCAGTTTGGACAGTCCTTTCACTGAAGCTTTCTTT.

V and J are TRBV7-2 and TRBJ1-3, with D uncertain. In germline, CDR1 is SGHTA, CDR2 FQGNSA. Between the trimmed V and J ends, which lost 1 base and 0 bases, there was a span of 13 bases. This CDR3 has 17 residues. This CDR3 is CASSLVDIWSSGNTIYF. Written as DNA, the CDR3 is TGTGCCAGCAGCTTAGTTGACATTTGGAGCTCTGGAAACACCATATATTTT. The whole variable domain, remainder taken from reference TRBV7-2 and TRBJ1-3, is GAGVSQSPSNKVTEKGKDVELRCDPISGHTALYWYRQSLGQGLEFLIYFQGNSAPDKSGLPSDRFSAERTGGSVSTLTIQRTQQEDSAVYLCASSLVDIWSSGNTIYFGEGSWLTVV.

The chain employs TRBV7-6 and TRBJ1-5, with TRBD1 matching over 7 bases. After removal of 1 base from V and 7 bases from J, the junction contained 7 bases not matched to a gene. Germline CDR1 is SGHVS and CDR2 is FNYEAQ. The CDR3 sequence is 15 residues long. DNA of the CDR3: TGTGCCAGCAGCTTAGGATCGGCAGGGGGACAGCCCCAGCATTTT. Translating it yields CASSLGSAGGQPQHF. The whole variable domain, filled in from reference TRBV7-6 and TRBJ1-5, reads GAGVSQSPRYKVTKRGQDVALRCDPISGHVSLYWYRQALGQGPEFLTYFNYEAQQDKSGLPNDRFSAERPEGSISTLTIQRTEQRDSAMYRCASSLGSAGGQPQHFGDGTRLSIL.

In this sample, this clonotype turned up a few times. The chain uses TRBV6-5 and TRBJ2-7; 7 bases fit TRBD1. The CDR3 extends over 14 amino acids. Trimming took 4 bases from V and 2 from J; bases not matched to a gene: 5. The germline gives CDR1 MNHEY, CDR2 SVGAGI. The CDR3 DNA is TGTGCCAGCAGTTTACAGGGGATCCCCTACGAGCAGTACTTC. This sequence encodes CASSLQGIPYEQYF.

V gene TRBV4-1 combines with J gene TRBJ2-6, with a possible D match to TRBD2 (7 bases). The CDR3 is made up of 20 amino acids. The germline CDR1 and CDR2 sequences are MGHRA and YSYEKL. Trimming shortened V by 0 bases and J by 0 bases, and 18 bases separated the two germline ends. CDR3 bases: TGCGCCAGCAGCCAAGATGGAAGGGGGGGACCCGTCTCTGGGGCCAACGTCCTGACTTTC. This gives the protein CASSQDGRGGPVSGANVLTF.

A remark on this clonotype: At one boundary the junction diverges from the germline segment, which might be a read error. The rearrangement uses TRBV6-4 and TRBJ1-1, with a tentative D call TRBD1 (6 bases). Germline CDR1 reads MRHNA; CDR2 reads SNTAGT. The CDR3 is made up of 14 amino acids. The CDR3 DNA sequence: TGTGCCAGCTGTGACGGGACACTGAACACTGAAGCTTTCTTT. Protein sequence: CASCDGTLNTEAFF.

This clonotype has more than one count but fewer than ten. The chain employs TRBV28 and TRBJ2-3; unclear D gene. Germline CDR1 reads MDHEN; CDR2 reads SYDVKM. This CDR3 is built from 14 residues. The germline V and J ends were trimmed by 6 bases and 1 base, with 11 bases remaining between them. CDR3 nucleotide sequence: TGTGCCAGCAGGGCCGACATGCGCACAGATACGCAGTATTTT. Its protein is CASRADMRTDTQYF.

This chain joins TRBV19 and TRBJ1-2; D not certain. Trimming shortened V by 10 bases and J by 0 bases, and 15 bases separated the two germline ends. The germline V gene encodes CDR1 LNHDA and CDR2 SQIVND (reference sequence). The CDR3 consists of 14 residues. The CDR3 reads CATGAWNPNYGYTF. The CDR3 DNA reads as TGTGCCACCGGCGCGTGGAATCCTAACTATGGCTACACCTTC. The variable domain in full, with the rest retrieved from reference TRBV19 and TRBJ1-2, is DGGITQSPKYLFRKEGQNVTLSCEQNLNHDAMYWYRQDPGQGLRLIYYSQIVNDFQKGDIAEGYSVSREKKESFPLTVTSAQKNPTAFYLCATGAWNPNYGYTFGSGTRLTVV.

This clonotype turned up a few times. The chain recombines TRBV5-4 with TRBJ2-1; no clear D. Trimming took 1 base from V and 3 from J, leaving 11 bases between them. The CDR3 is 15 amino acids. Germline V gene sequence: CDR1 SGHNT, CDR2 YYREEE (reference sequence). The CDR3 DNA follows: TGTGCCAGCAGCTTGCCGAGGTCTGACTACAATGAGCAGTTCTTC. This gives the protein CASSLPRSDYNEQFF. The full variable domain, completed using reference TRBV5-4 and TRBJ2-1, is ETGVTQSPTHLIKTRGQQVTLRCSSQSGHNTVSWYQQALGQGPQFIFQYYREEENGRGNFPPRFSGLQFPNYSSELNVNALELDDSALYLCASSLPRSDYNEQFFGPGTRLTVL.

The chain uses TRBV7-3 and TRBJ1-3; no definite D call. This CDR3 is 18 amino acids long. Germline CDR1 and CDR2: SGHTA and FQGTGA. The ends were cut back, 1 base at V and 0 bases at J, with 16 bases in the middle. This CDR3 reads CASSLSGPPNLSGNTIYF. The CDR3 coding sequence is TGTGCCAGCAGCTTAAGTGGGCCCCCTAACCTCTCTGGAAACACCATATATTTT.

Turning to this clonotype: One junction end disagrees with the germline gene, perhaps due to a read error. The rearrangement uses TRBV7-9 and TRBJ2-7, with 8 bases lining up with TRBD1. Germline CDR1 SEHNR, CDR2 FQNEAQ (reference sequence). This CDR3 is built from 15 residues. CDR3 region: CASSTTRTGSFEQYF. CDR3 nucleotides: TGTGCCAGCAGCACCACCAGGACAGGGTCCTTCGAGCAGTACTTC.

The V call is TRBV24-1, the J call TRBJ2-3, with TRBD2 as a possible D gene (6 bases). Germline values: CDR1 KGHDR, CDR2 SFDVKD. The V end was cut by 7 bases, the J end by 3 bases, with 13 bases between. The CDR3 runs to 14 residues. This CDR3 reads CATRSRGMTDTQYF. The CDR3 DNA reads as TGTGCCACCAGGTCCCGGGGGATGACAGATACGCAGTATTTT.

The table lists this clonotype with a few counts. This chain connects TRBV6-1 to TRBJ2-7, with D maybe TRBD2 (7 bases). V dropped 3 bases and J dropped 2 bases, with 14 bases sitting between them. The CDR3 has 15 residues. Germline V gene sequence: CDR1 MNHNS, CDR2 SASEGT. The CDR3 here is CASSETPGGPYEQYV. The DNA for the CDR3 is TGTGCCAGCAGTGAGACGCCCGGGGGGCCCTACGAGCAGTACGTC.

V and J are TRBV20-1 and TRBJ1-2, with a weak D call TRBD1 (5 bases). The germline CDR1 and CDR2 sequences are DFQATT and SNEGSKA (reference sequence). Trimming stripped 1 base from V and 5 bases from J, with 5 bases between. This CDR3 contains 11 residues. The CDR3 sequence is CSARGQYGYTF. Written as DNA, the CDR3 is TGCAGTGCTAGAGGACAGTATGGCTACACCTTC.

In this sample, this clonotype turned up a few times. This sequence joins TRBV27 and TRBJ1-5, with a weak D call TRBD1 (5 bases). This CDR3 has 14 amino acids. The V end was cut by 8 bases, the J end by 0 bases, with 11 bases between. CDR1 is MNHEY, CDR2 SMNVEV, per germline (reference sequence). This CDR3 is CASAPGTSNQPQHF. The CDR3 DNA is TGTGCCAGCGCCCCTGGGACTAGCAATCAGCCCCAGCATTTT.

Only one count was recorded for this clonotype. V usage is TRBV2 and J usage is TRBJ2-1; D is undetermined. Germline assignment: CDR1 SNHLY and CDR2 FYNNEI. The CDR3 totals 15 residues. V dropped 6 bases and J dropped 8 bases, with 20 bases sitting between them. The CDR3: CASRLSGSTVHEQFF. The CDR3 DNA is TGTGCCAGCAGACTTTCCGGGTCAACGGTCCATGAGCAGTTCTTC. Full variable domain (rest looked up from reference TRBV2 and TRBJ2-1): EPEVTQTPSHQVTQMGQEVILRCVPISNHLYFYWYRQILGQKVEFLVSFYNNEISEKSEIFDDQFSVERPDGSNFTLKIRSTKLEDSAMYFCASRLSGSTVHEQFFGPGTRLTVL.

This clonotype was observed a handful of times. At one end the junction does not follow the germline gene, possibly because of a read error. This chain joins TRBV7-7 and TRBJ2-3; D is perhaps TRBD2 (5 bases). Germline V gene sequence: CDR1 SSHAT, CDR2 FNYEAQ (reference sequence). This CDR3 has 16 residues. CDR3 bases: TGTGCTAGCAGCCTACCACTGGCGGGTGGGACAGATACGCAGTATTTT. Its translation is CASSLPLAGGTDTQYF.

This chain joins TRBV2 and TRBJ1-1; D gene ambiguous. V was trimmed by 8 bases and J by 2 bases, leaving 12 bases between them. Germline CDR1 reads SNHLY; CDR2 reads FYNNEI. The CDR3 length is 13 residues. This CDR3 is CASRQDPNTEAFF. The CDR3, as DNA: TGTGCCAGCCGTCAGGACCCCAACACTGAAGCTTTCTTT.

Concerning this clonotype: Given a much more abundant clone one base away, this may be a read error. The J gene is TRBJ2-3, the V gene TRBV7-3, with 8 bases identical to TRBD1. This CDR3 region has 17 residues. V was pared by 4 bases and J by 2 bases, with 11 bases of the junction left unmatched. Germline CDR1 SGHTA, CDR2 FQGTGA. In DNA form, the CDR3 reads TGTGCCAGCAGCTCCCCCGGCAGGGGGCCTAACACAGATACGCAGTATTTT. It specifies CASSSPGRGPNTDTQYF.